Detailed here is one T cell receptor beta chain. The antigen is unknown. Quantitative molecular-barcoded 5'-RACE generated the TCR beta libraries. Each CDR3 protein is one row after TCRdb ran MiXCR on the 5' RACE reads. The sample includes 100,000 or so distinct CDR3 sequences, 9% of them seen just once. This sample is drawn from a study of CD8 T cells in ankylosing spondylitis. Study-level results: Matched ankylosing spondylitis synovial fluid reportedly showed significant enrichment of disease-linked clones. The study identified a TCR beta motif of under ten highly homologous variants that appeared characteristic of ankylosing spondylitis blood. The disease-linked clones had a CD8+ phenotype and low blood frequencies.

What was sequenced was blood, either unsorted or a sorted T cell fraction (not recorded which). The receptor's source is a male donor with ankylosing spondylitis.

The CDR3 DNA reads as TGTGCCAGCAGTGAAGAGTTTAGCATGGATGAGCAGTTCTTC. It codes for CASSEEFSMDEQFF. This chain uses TRBV6-1 with TRBJ2-1; D call uncertain. This CDR3 region has 14 residues. Germline CDR1 and CDR2: MNHNS and SASEGT. V was shortened by 1 base and J by 8 bases, with 12 bases between the two germline ends.